This TCR beta chain was identified during a study of radiotherapy plus CTLA-4 blockade in lung cancer. Study as a whole: Around 20% of enrolled patients responded objectively, and around 30% had disease control.

TCRdb's table, derived via immunoSEQ multiplex PCR, lists solely in-frame clones and lacks some. The table records 80,000 to 100,000 clones, about four fifths of them present only once. A few counts support this clone. Its antigen is as yet unknown. Study results and limitations: Reportedly, early blood T cell clone dynamics best predicted response, with interferon-beta.

Sequencing was performed on peripheral blood, taken from a patient treated with radiotherapy plus ipilimumab. The TCR was taken from a human donor with non-small cell lung cancer who had a partial response to radiotherapy plus ipilimumab. Some clones in this sample may be carry-over from other donors' samples.

The CDR3, as DNA: TGTGCCAGCAGCTTTGGTCAGTCCTACGAGCAGTACTTC. Protein sequence: CASSFGQSYEQYF. The V gene is TRBV27, the J gene TRBJ2-7; D unresolved. CDR3 length: 13 residues. V was cut by 6 bases and J by 1 base, with 10 bases left in between. Germline V gene data show CDR1 as MNHEY and CDR2 as SMNVEV (reference sequence).